Following are 5 T cell receptor beta chains from one sample sequenced in a study of CD8 T cells in ankylosing spondylitis. TCRdb reprocessed the 5' RACE reads with MiXCR, giving one entry per CDR3 protein. The table has about 240,000 distinct CDR3 sequences, about 10% seen once. The sample consisted of blood, either unsorted or a sorted T cell fraction (not recorded which). The receptor source for this set is a male donor with ankylosing spondylitis or in good health (not recorded which).

This chain links TRBV6-6 with TRBJ2-1; D may be TRBD2 (6 bases). Trimming took off 2 bases at V and 8 bases at J, with 7 bases between the two ends. The CDR3 extends over 12 amino acids. Germline CDR1 reads MNHNY; CDR2 reads SVGAGI (reference sequence). The CDR3 here is CASSYPGDEQFF. CDR3 DNA: TGTGCCAGCAGTTACCCGGGAGATGAGCAGTTCTTC.

This clonotype showed up many times. The CDR3 loop reads CASSLAAGSEQYF. The DNA of the CDR3 is TGTGCCAGCAGCTTAGCGGCAGGGTCCGAGCAGTACTTC. The V call is TRBV7-6, the J call TRBJ2-7; D is possibly TRBD1 (5 bases). Germline V gene lookup returns CDR1 SGHVS and CDR2 FNYEAQ. Deletions cut 0 bases from V and 6 bases from J, with 9 bases between. CDR3 length: 13 residues.

CDR3 residues: CASTDGLIGELFF. The DNA for the CDR3 is TGTGCCAGCACCGATGGACTCATTGGGGAGCTGTTTTTT. The chain uses TRBV28 and TRBJ2-2, with a weak D call TRBD2 (5 bases). V was clipped by 7 bases and J by 8 bases, with 14 bases between them. Germline assignment: CDR1 MDHEN and CDR2 SYDVKM. CDR3 length: 13 residues.

This clonotype was recorded many times. V is TRBV5-1 and J is TRBJ1-2, with D possibly TRBD1 on 6 matching bases. CDR1 SGHRS and CDR2 YFSETQ come from the germline V gene. The V end was cut by 4 bases, the J end by 7 bases, with 20 bases between. The CDR3 is 15 amino acids. CDR3 nucleotides: TGCGCCAGCAGCCGCATGGACAGTCAGCAGAGTGGCTACACCTTC. Amino acid sequence: CASSRMDSQQSGYTF.

This clonotype was counted ten times or more. The rearrangement joins TRBV5-6 to TRBJ2-7; TRBD2 is a possible D gene (6 bases). The V end was cut by 0 bases, the J end by 4 bases, with 11 bases between. Germline V gives CDR1 SGHDT, CDR2 YYEEEE. The CDR3 extends over 14 amino acids. CDR3 nucleotide sequence: TGTGCCAGCAGCTTGGGGCGGGGCGAATACGAGCAGTACTTC. Protein sequence: CASSLGRGEYEQYF.